These 17 T cell receptor beta chains were sequenced from one sample in a study of blood T cell repertoires in COVID-19. Profiling relied on immunoSEQ multiplex PCR, and the TCRdb table lists in-frame clones only, not all of them. Found here are 120,000 or so clones, roughly 87% of them singletons; the top ten hold 25% to 30%. The material sequenced was peripheral blood. The receptors here all came from a woman older than 75 with acute or convalescent COVID-19.

The rearrangement links TRBV4-1 to TRBJ1-2, with 7 bases matching TRBD1. CDR3 length: 14 amino acids. V was clipped by 5 bases and J by 4 bases; unmatched bases: 7. Germline assignment: CDR1 MGHRA and CDR2 YSYEKL. CDR3 in DNA: TGCGCCAGCAGCTACCCGGGACAGTCCTATGGCTACACCTTC. Translated: CASSYPGQSYGYTF.

The chain recombines TRBV9 with TRBJ2-1; D is perhaps TRBD2 (6 bases). Germline loops: CDR1 SGDLS, CDR2 YYNGEE. The CDR3 is made up of 14 amino acids. The V end lost 2 bases, the J end lost 1 base, and 7 bases lay between the germline ends. The CDR3 protein is CASSVSGSYNEQFF. The CDR3 bases are TGTGCCAGCAGCGTTAGCGGTTCCTACAATGAGCAGTTCTTC.

This chain links TRBV28 with TRBJ1-5; D is uncertain. Germline assignment: CDR1 MDHEN and CDR2 SYDVKM. The CDR3 covers 15 residues. With 6 bases removed from V and 7 bases from J, the gap between germline ends came to 19 bases. In nucleotides, the CDR3 is TGTGCCAGCAGCCCCCCCATTCTACCCGGGCAGCCCCAGCATTTT. Protein sequence: CASSPPILPGQPQHF.

This chain uses TRBV6-5 with TRBJ1-1; possibly TRBD1 for D (5 bases). The V end lost 8 bases, the J end lost 2 bases, and 12 bases lay between the germline ends. The CDR3 sequence is 13 residues long. In germline, CDR1 is MNHEY, CDR2 SVGAGI. The CDR3 is CASAGNGNTEAFF. CDR3 coding DNA: TGTGCCAGCGCAGGGAACGGCAACACTGAAGCTTTCTTT.

The CDR3 DNA reads as TGTGCCAGCAGCCAAACCCGGGACTACAATGAGCAGTTCTTC. Its protein is CASSQTRDYNEQFF. V usage is TRBV3-1 (or the pseudogene TRBV3-2) and J usage is TRBJ2-1; D may be TRBD2 (5 bases). The CDR3 consists of 14 residues. The V end was cut by 2 bases, the J end by 3 bases, with 8 bases between. CDR1 and CDR2 (germline): LGHDT, YNNKEL (reference sequence).

This rearrangement joins TRBV6-5 to TRBJ1-6; D is uncertain. The germline gives CDR1 MNHEY, CDR2 SVGAGI. V was pared by 6 bases and J by 5 bases, with 8 bases between. The CDR3 sequence is 13 residues long. DNA for the CDR3: TGTGCCAGCAGGCGAGCCAATAATTCACCCCTCCACTTT. Amino acids: CASRRANNSPLHF.

The chain carries TRBV10-3 and TRBJ1-1; a weak D match, TRBD1 (5 bases). CDR3 length: 15 residues. The germline gives CDR1 ENHRY, CDR2 SYGVKD. Deletions cut 0 bases from V and 7 bases from J, with 15 bases between. CDR3 bases: TGTGCCATCAGTGAGTCTACGGGGGAGACCGATGAAGCTTTCTTT. Protein: CAISESTGETDEAFF.

The chain recombines TRBV6-5 with TRBJ2-7, with 9 bases that match TRBD1. After removal of 4 bases from V and 7 bases from J, the junction contained 11 bases not matched to a gene. CDR3 length equals 15 residues. Germline CDR1 MNHEY, CDR2 SVGAGI. DNA of the CDR3: TGTGCCAGCAGTTCCCTCCGGGACAGGGCGTGGGAGCAGTACGTC. Amino acids: CASSSLRDRAWEQYV.

The J gene is TRBJ2-1, the V gene TRBV2; the D is unclear. The CDR3 runs to 13 residues. The V and J ends lost 8 bases and 0 bases respectively, with 8 bases between them. Germline V gene data show CDR1 as SNHLY and CDR2 as FYNNEI. The DNA for the CDR3 is TGTGCCAGCCGGTCGGGCTCCTACAATGAGCAGTTCTTC. This gives the protein CASRSGSYNEQFF.

V is TRBV28 and J is TRBJ1-6; 9 bases align to TRBD1. CDR3 length: 14 residues. CDR1 and CDR2 from the germline V gene are MDHEN and SYDVKM. V shed 7 bases, J shed 14 bases, and the junction held 12 bases outside the gene matches. CDR3 sequence (DNA): TGTGCCAGCACGAGTTGGGACAGGGTCTACTCCCTCCACTTT. This sequence encodes CASTSWDRVYSLHF.

The chain is built from TRBV2 and TRBJ2-3; the match to TRBD2 covers 12 bases. The CDR3 covers 16 residues. CDR1 is SNHLY, CDR2 FYNNEI, per germline. V shed 7 bases, J shed 6 bases, and the junction held 11 bases outside the gene matches. CDR3: CASTERASGGADTQYF. The CDR3 DNA reads TGTGCCAGCACCGAAAGGGCTAGCGGGGGGGCGGATACGCAGTATTTT.

Here the CDR3 reads CASSIRTGGTKDEAFF. The CDR3, as DNA: TGTGCCAGCAGCATAAGAACCGGCGGGACCAAGGATGAAGCTTTCTTT. V is TRBV5-6 and J is TRBJ1-1; the D gene is possibly TRBD1 (5 bases). The CDR3 has 16 amino acids. Germline CDR1 is SGHDT and CDR2 is YYEEEE. V was cut by 4 bases and J by 7 bases, with 23 bases left in between.

The V gene is TRBV7-4, the J gene TRBJ2-7; 7 bases match TRBD1. Germline CDR1 and CDR2: SGHVT and SQSDAQ. V lost 5 bases, J lost 7 bases, and 8 bases stayed unmatched. This CDR3 is built from 13 residues. The CDR3 loop reads CASSTDRVREQYF. As DNA, the CDR3 is TGTGCCAGCAGCACAGACAGGGTGAGAGAGCAGTACTTC.

The V and J genes are TRBV4-3 and TRBJ1-4, with D hard to call. Germline CDR1 LGHNA, CDR2 YSLEER. CDR3 length: 16 residues. V gave up 0 bases and J gave up 8 bases, with 16 bases separating them. CDR3 residues: CASSQEIVPANEKLFF. The CDR3, as DNA: TGCGCCAGCAGCCAAGAAATCGTACCTGCGAACGAAAAACTGTTTTTT.

A single count supports this clone. The chain uses TRBV9 and TRBJ1-2, with D perhaps matching TRBD1 (5 bases). Trimming pared 2 bases from V and 3 bases from J, leaving 11 bases between. Germline CDR1 is SGDLS and CDR2 is YYNGEE. The CDR3 sequence is 14 residues long. The CDR3 sequence: CASSVTGGDYGYTF. DNA for the CDR3: TGTGCCAGCAGCGTTACGGGGGGAGACTATGGCTACACCTTC.

The chain carries TRBV7-9 and TRBJ2-4, with a tentative D call TRBD2 (6 bases). The V end lost 8 bases, the J end lost 3 bases, and 14 bases lay between the germline ends. CDR3 size: 14 residues. Germline CDR1 reads SEHNR; CDR2 reads FQNEAQ (reference sequence). The chain's CDR3 is CASGTVGGKNIQYF. The CDR3 DNA reads as TGTGCCAGCGGGACCGTCGGGGGCAAAAACATTCAGTACTTC.

This chain connects TRBV29-1 to TRBJ1-2; D ambiguous. Germline V gene lookup returns CDR1 SQVTM and CDR2 ANQGSEA. The CDR3 is 11 amino acids. Deletions cut 1 base from V and 7 bases from J, with 7 bases between. The CDR3 bases are TGCAGCGTTGAAGTCTCAGGTGGCTACACCTTC. Residues: CSVEVSGGYTF.